Each of the 31 T cell receptor beta chains below was sequenced from the same sample in a study of a mutant IDH1 vaccine in newly diagnosed glioma. Time point: week 23, last vaccination. Each dose delivered 300 ug of mutant IDH1 20-mer peptide subcutaneously with imiquimod. These receptors are not linked to any known antigen. Sequencing used immunoSEQ multiplex PCR; TCRdb keeps in-frame clones, though not all of them. The data show around 41,000 clones, with about 78% seen just once and around 6.5% held by the top ten. The specimen comprised PBMCs, sampled from a glioma patient whose treatment included an IDH1 peptide vaccine. The receptors originated from a woman aged 40 to 50 with glioma. Some clones in this sample may be carry-over from other donors' samples.

The CDR3 region has the DNA TGTGCCAGCAGCTTAGAAGGGACGGGCAATCAGCCCCAGCATTTT. Its translation is CASSLEGTGNQPQHF. This rearrangement joins TRBV7-9 to TRBJ1-5; perhaps TRBD1 as D (5 bases). The length of the CDR3 is 15 residues. Trimming took off 1 base at V and 2 bases at J, with 9 bases between the two ends. Germline V gene lookup returns CDR1 SEHNR and CDR2 FQNEAQ (reference sequence).

The chain combines TRBV19 with TRBJ1-1; D call uncertain. Germline V CDR1 and CDR2: LNHDA, SQIVND (reference sequence). The CDR3 covers 13 residues. Trimming took 2 bases from V and 4 from J, leaving 8 bases between them. In DNA form, the CDR3 reads TGTGCCAGTAGTATACAAGCCAGCACTGAAGCTTTCTTT. Its protein is CASSIQASTEAFF.

The rearrangement joins TRBV18 to TRBJ1-3, with 8 bases matching TRBD1. The CDR3 has 16 residues. The junction had 5 bases not matched to a gene; V was cut back by 4 bases and J by 0 bases. Germline V gene sequence: CDR1 KGHSH, CDR2 LQKENI. The CDR3 DNA is TGTGCCAGCTCACGCGGACAGGGAGGCTCTGGAAACACCATATATTTT. Amino acid sequence: CASSRGQGGSGNTIYF.

This sequence joins TRBV13 and TRBJ2-6, with TRBD2 as a possible D gene (5 bases). Trimming took off 3 bases at V and 2 bases at J, with 8 bases between the two ends. CDR1 is PRHDT and CDR2 is FYEKMQ in the germline V gene (reference sequence). This CDR3 comprises 15 residues. The CDR3 bases are TGTGCCAGCAGCTTCGGGGTAACTGGGGCCAACGTCCTGACTTTC. Residues: CASSFGVTGANVLTF.

The chain uses TRBV2 and TRBJ2-1; D is perhaps TRBD1 (5 bases). V lost 0 bases and J 7 bases, leaving 10 bases between the germline ends. There are 14 residues in the CDR3. Germline CDR1 SNHLY, CDR2 FYNNEI. CDR3 loop: CASSEAGPFNEQFF. In DNA form, the CDR3 reads TGTGCCAGCAGTGAAGCGGGGCCGTTTAATGAGCAGTTCTTC.

In this sample, this clone turned up a few times. The rearrangement links TRBV9 to TRBJ1-4; tentatively, D is TRBD1 (6 bases). V gave up 4 bases and J gave up 11 bases, with 21 bases separating them. The CDR3 is 15 residues long. Per germline, CDR1 SGDLS and CDR2 YYNGEE. The CDR3, as DNA: TGTGCCAGCAGCCTTGGCGGGAACAGGGAAGCGAAACTGTTTTTT. As protein: CASSLGGNREAKLFF.

V is TRBV6-1 and J is TRBJ2-7, with D hard to call. Between the trimmed V and J ends, which lost 3 bases and 2 bases, there was a span of 11 bases. Per germline, CDR1 MNHNS and CDR2 SASEGT. The CDR3 extends over 14 amino acids. CDR3 sequence reads: CASSDKDGPYEQYF. The CDR3 nucleotides read TGTGCCAGCAGTGATAAGGACGGACCCTACGAGCAGTACTTC.

This chain links TRBV5-1 with TRBJ1-1; possibly TRBD1 for D (5 bases). The germline V and J ends were trimmed by 2 bases and 3 bases, with 8 bases remaining between them. The CDR3 runs 13 residues. The germline V gene encodes CDR1 SGHRS and CDR2 YFSETQ. The CDR3 spells CASSFGRDTEAFF. The DNA of the CDR3 is TGCGCCAGCAGCTTCGGCAGGGACACTGAAGCTTTCTTT.

The rearrangement links TRBV6-6 to TRBJ1-5, with a tentative D call TRBD1 (5 bases). The V gene lost 0 bases and the J gene lost 6 bases, with 12 bases spanning the gap. From germline, CDR1 is MNHNY and CDR2 SVGAGI (reference sequence). This CDR3 contains 15 residues. The CDR3 nucleotides are TGTGCCAGCAGTTACTCCCGCAGGGAGACTCAGCCCCAGCATTTT. Translated, it gives CASSYSRRETQPQHF.

The CDR3 DNA sequence: TGTGCCAGCAGCCGACTAGTTTCGGAGGGAGGTGATGCGGATACGCAGTATTTT. Protein: CASSRLVSEGGDADTQYF. This chain connects TRBV14 to TRBJ2-3, with D possibly matching TRBD2 (6 bases). The V gene's germline CDR1 is SGHDN and CDR2 FVKESK. The CDR3 length is 18 residues. Trimming shortened V by 4 bases and J by 6 bases, and 26 bases separated the two germline ends.

This clone was detected a few times. The rearrangement joins TRBV2 to TRBJ1-1; perhaps TRBD1 as D (5 bases). V lost 7 bases and J 6 bases, leaving 15 bases between the germline ends. The CDR3 has 13 residues. The germline CDR1 and CDR2 sequences are SNHLY and FYNNEI. As DNA, the CDR3 is TGTGCCAGCACTGGGGTTAGGGGAGCTGAAGCTTTCTTT. Translation gives CASTGVRGAEAFF. Looking up the rest from reference TRBV2 and TRBJ1-1 gives the full variable domain: EPEVTQTPSHQVTQMGQEVILRCVPISNHLYFYWYRQILGQKVEFLVSFYNNEISEKSEIFDDQFSVERPDGSNFTLKIRSTKLEDSAMYFCASTGVRGAEAFFGQGTRLTVV.

CDR3 bases: TGTGCCAGCGAAGGGAACACTGAAGCTTTCTTT. Translated, it gives CASEGNTEAFF. The rearrangement uses TRBV6-5 and TRBJ1-1; D is undetermined. The CDR3 consists of 11 residues. Germline V gene lookup returns CDR1 MNHEY and CDR2 SVGAGI. The V and J ends lost 8 bases and 1 base respectively, with 5 bases between them.

About this clone itself: The junction departs from germline at one end; a sequencing error may be responsible. This chain links TRBV6-5 with TRBJ1-1; 8 bases map to TRBD1. The CDR3 length is 15 residues. Germline V CDR1 and CDR2: MNHEY, SVGAGI. The CDR3 region is CASSSQWTGNAEAFF. DNA for the CDR3: TGTGCCAGCAGTTCCCAGTGGACAGGGAACGCTGAAGCTTTCTTT.

This clone showed up just a few times. V is TRBV18 and J is TRBJ1-5; D uncertain. This CDR3 is built from 13 residues. Germline CDR1 and CDR2: KGHSH and LQKENI. V was trimmed by 3 bases and J by 3 bases, leaving 6 bases between them. The CDR3 region is CASSPGVNQPQHF. The CDR3 coding sequence is TGTGCCAGCTCACCGGGAGTCAATCAGCCCCAGCATTTT.

This clone is a singleton in its sample. The V call is TRBV2, the J call TRBJ2-1; 9 bases are a match to TRBD2. J was trimmed by 6 bases and V by 6 bases; bases with no gene match: 15. CDR1 SNHLY and CDR2 FYNNEI come from the germline V gene. The length of the CDR3 is 17 residues. CDR3 protein: CASRTGKGREGPNEQFF. As DNA, the CDR3 is TGTGCCAGCAGGACGGGAAAGGGGCGGGAGGGCCCCAATGAGCAGTTCTTC.

To note about this clone: At one of its ends the junction is not consistent with the germline gene, which may arise from a read error. This same CDR3 is encoded by further DNA sequences in the sample. CDR3 in amino acids: CASSLGSQPQHF. CDR3 nucleotides: TGTGCCAGCAGCTTAGGAAGTCAGCCCCAGCACTTT. The chain links TRBV7-9 to TRBJ1-5; D uncertain. The CDR3 loop spans 12 amino acids. Germline V CDR1 and CDR2: SEHNR, FQNEAQ (reference sequence).

This rearrangement joins TRBV19 to TRBJ1-2, with D perhaps matching TRBD1 (6 bases). Trimming cost V 7 bases and J 4 bases, with 10 bases left between them. Germline values: CDR1 LNHDA, CDR2 SQIVND (reference sequence). CDR3 length: 12 amino acids. CDR3 residues: CASNQGSYGYTF. CDR3 sequence (DNA): TGTGCCAGTAACCAGGGGAGCTATGGCTACACCTTC.

This sequence joins TRBV18 and TRBJ1-2; possibly TRBD1 for D (5 bases). Per germline, CDR1 KGHSH and CDR2 LQKENI. CDR3 length: 13 amino acids. V lost 6 bases to trimming and J lost 7 bases, with 15 bases between them. CDR3 amino acids: CASSPRVGTGYTF. CDR3 in DNA: TGTGCCAGCTCCCCCAGGGTTGGGACTGGCTACACCTTC.

This sequence joins TRBV5-1 and TRBJ1-1; no clear D. This CDR3 contains 13 residues. V lost 4 bases, J lost 0 bases, and 7 bases lay in between. Germline CDR1 SGHRS, CDR2 YFSETQ. The CDR3 DNA follows: TGCGCCAGCAGCCGGACGGTGAACACTGAAGCTTTCTTT. This codes for CASSRTVNTEAFF.

J is TRBJ1-1 and V is TRBV7-9; tentative D call: TRBD1 (6 bases). There are 14 residues in the CDR3. With 3 bases removed from V and 4 bases from J, the gap between germline ends came to 12 bases. In germline, CDR1 is SEHNR, CDR2 FQNEAQ (reference sequence). Written as DNA, the CDR3 is TGTGCCAGCAGCTTGGTAGAGGGGGGCACTGAAGCTTTCTTT. It yields the protein CASSLVEGGTEAFF.

This chain joins TRBV4-3 and TRBJ1-1; D is uncertain. V lost 3 bases to trimming and J lost 6 bases, with 17 bases between them. CDR3 length: 15 amino acids. The germline V gene has CDR1 LGHNA and CDR2 YSLEER. The CDR3 bases are TGCGCCAGCAGCCATGGCCGGTCCTACATCGCTGAAGCTTTCTTT. Translating gives CASSHGRSYIAEAFF.

In its sample, this clone was seen once. The rearrangement uses TRBV28 and TRBJ2-5; D unresolved. Looked up from germline, CDR1 is MDHEN and CDR2 is SYDVKM. V lost 3 bases, J lost 2 bases, and 4 bases lay in between. The length of the CDR3 is 12 residues. CDR3 in DNA: TGTGCCAGCAGTTTCGGACAAGAGACCCAGTACTTC. This codes for CASSFGQETQYF.

The chain couples TRBV28 to TRBJ1-2; 11 bases are shared with TRBD1. The V gene end was trimmed by 7 bases and the J gene end by 8 bases; junction bases not matched to a gene: 9. The CDR3 extends over 14 amino acids. Germline lookup yields CDR1 MDHEN and CDR2 SYDVKM. The DNA of the CDR3 is TGTGCCAGCACCGGCGTCGGGACAGGGGGAGGCTACACCTTC. Translated: CASTGVGTGGGYTF.

The chain links TRBV23-1 to TRBJ1-5, with 10 bases that match TRBD1. TRBV23-1 is an open reading frame, and its role is uncertain. The CDR3 totals 16 residues. The trim removed 0 bases at V and 5 bases at J, leaving 4 bases unmatched. The CDR3 protein is CASSQSDRGQDQPQHF. In nucleotides, the CDR3 is TGCGCCAGCAGTCAATCCGACAGGGGGCAGGATCAGCCCCAGCATTTT.

This clone was detected a few times. As DNA, the CDR3 is TGTGCCAGCAGCTTGATGGGAAACAAGTATGGCTACACCTTC. This translates into CASSLMGNKYGYTF. V is TRBV11-1 and J is TRBJ1-2; D ambiguous. This CDR3 has 14 residues. V gave up 3 bases and J gave up 5 bases, with 13 bases separating them. Germline CDR1 is SGHAT and CDR2 is FQDESV (reference sequence).

As concerns this clone: An end of the junction does not agree with germline; a read error may underlie this. The chain combines TRBV11-2 with TRBJ2-2; tentative D call: TRBD1 (6 bases). Germline CDR1 and CDR2: SGHAT and FQNNGV. The CDR3 loop spans 14 amino acids. CDR3 protein: CASSVEGGYGELFF. The CDR3 bases are TGTGCCAGCAGCGTAGAAGGGGGTTACGGGGAGCTGTTTTTT.

Only a few counts were recorded for this clone. The chain joins TRBV9 to TRBJ1-2; 9 nucleotides line up with TRBD1. J was trimmed by 8 bases and V by 0 bases; bases with no gene match: 8. This CDR3 contains 15 residues. CDR1 is SGDLS, CDR2 YYNGEE, per germline. CDR3 region: CASSVAWDRVEGYTF. CDR3 bases: TGTGCCAGCAGCGTAGCTTGGGACAGGGTAGAGGGCTACACCTTC.

In this sample, this clone turned up once. V gene TRBV5-1 combines with J gene TRBJ2-1; D may correspond to TRBD1 or TRBD2 (6 bases each). V dropped 3 bases and J dropped 9 bases, with 16 bases sitting between them. The CDR3 extends over 14 amino acids. CDR1 is SGHRS, CDR2 YFSETQ, per germline. This CDR3 reads CASSSKGGLVEQFF. CDR3 sequence (DNA): TGCGCCAGCAGCTCCAAAGGGGGGTTGGTTGAGCAGTTCTTC.

This clone was seen once. The chain employs TRBV29-1 and TRBJ2-7; D not certain. V shed 7 bases and J shed 0 bases, with 10 bases lying between them. Germline values: CDR1 SQVTM, CDR2 ANQGSEA. This CDR3 is 12 amino acids long. The CDR3 reads CSAYSSSYEQYF. The DNA of the CDR3 is TGCAGCGCCTACAGCAGCTCCTACGAGCAGTACTTC.

The chain is built from TRBV5-1 and TRBJ1-1; possibly TRBD1 for D (6 bases). Germline V gene sequence: CDR1 SGHRS, CDR2 YFSETQ. CDR3 size: 17 residues. V was trimmed by 0 bases and J by 5 bases, leaving 20 bases between them. The CDR3 reads CASSLEGTGRRGTEAFF. For the CDR3, the DNA is TGCGCCAGCAGCTTGGAAGGTACGGGACGGAGGGGGACTGAAGCTTTCTTT.

The chain is built from TRBV10-3 and TRBJ2-3; D gene uncertain. The germline V gene encodes CDR1 ENHRY and CDR2 SYGVKD. The CDR3 has 12 amino acids. Between the trimmed V and J ends, which lost 6 bases and 4 bases, there was a span of 8 bases. DNA of the CDR3: TGTGCCATCAGCGACGGCCCAGATACGCAGTATTTT. It specifies CAISDGPDTQYF.